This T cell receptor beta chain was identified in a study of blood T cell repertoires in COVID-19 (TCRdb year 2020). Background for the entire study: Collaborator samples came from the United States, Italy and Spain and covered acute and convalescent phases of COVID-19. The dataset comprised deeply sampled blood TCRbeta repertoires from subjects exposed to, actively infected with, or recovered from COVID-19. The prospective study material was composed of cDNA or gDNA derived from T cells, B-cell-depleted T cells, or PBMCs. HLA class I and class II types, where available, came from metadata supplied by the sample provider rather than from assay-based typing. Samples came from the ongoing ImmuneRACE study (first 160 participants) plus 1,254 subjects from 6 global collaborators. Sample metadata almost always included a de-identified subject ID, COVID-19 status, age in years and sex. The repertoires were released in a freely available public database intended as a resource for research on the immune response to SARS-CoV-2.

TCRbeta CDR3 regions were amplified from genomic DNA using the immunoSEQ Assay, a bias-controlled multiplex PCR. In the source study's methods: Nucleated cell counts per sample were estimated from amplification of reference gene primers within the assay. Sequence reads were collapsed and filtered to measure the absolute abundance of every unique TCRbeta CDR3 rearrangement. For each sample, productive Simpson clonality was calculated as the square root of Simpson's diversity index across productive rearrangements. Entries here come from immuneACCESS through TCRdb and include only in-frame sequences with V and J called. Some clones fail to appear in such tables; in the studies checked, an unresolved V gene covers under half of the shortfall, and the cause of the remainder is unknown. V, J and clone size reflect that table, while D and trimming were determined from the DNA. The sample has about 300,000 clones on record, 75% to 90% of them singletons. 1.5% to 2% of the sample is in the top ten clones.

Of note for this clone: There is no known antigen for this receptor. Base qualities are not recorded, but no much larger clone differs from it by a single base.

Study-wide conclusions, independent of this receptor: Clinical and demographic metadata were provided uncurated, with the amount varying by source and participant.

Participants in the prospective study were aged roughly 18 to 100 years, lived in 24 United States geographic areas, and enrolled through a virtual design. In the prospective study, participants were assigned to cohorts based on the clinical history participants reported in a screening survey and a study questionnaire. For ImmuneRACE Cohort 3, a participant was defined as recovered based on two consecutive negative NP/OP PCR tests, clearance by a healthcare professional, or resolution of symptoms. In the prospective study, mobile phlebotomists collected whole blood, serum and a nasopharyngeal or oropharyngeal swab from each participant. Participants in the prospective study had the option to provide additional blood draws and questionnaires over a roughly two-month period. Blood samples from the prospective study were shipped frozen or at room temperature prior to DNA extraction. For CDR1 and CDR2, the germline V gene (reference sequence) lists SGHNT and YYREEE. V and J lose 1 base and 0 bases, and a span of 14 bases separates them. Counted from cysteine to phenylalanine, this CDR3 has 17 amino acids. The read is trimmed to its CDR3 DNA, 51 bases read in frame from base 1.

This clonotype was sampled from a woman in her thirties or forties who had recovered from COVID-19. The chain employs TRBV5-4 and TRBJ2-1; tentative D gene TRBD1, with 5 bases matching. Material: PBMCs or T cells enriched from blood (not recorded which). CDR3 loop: CASSLKVLGLSYNEQFF. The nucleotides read TGTGCCAGCAGCTTGAAGGTCTTGGGGCTCTCCTACAATGAGCAGTTCTTC.